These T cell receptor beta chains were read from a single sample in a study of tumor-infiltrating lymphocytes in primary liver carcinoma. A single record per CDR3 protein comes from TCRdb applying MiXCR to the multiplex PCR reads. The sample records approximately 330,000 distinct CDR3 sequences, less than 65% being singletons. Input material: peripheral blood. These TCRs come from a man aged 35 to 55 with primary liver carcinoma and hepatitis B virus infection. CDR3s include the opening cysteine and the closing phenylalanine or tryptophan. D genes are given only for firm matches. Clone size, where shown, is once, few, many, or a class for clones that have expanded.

TGTGCCAGCAGCCACACCTTCGCGGATCGTAAGTCGACAGATACGCTGTATTTT	CASSHTFADRKSTDTLYF	-	TRBV11-2	TRBJ2-3	-	18
TGTGCCAGCAGTTTAGCGAGGACAGTCTTAGAGACCCAGTACTTC	CASSLARTVLETQYF	-	TRBV12-3/TRBV12-4	TRBJ2-5	-	15
TGTGCCAGCGGACGGGAGACAGAGAGCCAGTACTTC	CASGRETESQYF	-	TRBV11-2	TRBJ2-5	-	12
TGCGCCGGCTTAGCGGGAGAGACCCAGTACTTC	CAGLAGETQYF	-	TRBV10-2	TRBJ2-5	TRBD2	11
TGCGCCATCAGCCAAATAACTAGCGGGAGCTACAAGCAGTACTTC	CAISQITSGSYKQYF	once	TRBV4-1	TRBJ2-7	TRBD2	15
TGTGCCAGCAGCTTTGAAAGTGTTAACTCCTACAAGCGGTACTTC	CASSFESVNSYKRYF	-	TRBV11-2	TRBJ2-7	-	15
TGTGCCAGCAGCCCCCGACCGACTAGCGCCGTCGAGACCCAGTACTTC	CASSPRPTSAVETQYF	few	TRBV9	TRBJ2-5	TRBD2	16
TGCGCCAGCAGCCAAGCAGCGGACAAAAACATTCAGTACTTC	CASSQAADKNIQYF	-	TRBV4-3	TRBJ2-4	-	14
TGTGCCAGCAGTGAATTGCGGGAGACCGGGGAGCTGTTTTTT	CASSELRETGELFF	many	TRBV6-1	TRBJ2-2	TRBD2	14
TGTACCAGCAACTCAACAGGGGGGCAAGAGACCCATTACTTC	CTSNSTGGQETHYF	once	TRBV11-2	TRBJ2-5	TRBD1	14
TGTGCCAGCAGTGAGGACAATTACAATGAGCAGTTCTTC	CASSEDNYNEQFF	-	TRBV2	TRBJ2-1	-	13
TGTGCCAGCAGCGTAGCGGGAGAAGAGACCCAGTACTTC	CASSVAGEETQYF	many	TRBV6-1	TRBJ2-5	TRBD2	13
TGTGTCAGCAATATAGCGGGAGGTGCCTACGAGCAGTACTTC	CVSNIAGGAYEQYF	once	TRBV6-1	TRBJ2-7	TRBD2	14
TGCGCCACCTCAACGGGCGATCAGCCCCAGCATTTT	CATSTGDQPQHF	many	TRBV10-2	TRBJ1-5	-	12
TGTGCCAGCAGCTTGGGCGTCGCGACAAAAGAGACCCAGTACTTC	CASSLGVATKETQYF	few	TRBV13	TRBJ2-5	-	15
TGTGCCAGCAGCTTGGGGGACAGGGTGAATTCACCCCTCCACTTT	CASSLGDRVNSPLHF	few	TRBV5-4	TRBJ1-6	TRBD1	15
TGTGCCAGCAGCTTATCCCAGACTCGCGGAAGGAAAACAGATACGCAGCATTTT	CASSLSQTRGRKTDTQHF	-	TRBV11-1	TRBJ1-5	-	18
TGTGCCAGCAGTGGACTAGCGGGACACCATGAGCAGTTCTTC	CASSGLAGHHEQFF	-	TRBV6-5	TRBJ2-1	TRBD2	14
TGCGCCAGCAGCACATCGGGACAGCCTGGAATGAACACTGAAGCTTTCTTT	CASSTSGQPGMNTEAFF	-	TRBV5-1	TRBJ1-1	TRBD1	17